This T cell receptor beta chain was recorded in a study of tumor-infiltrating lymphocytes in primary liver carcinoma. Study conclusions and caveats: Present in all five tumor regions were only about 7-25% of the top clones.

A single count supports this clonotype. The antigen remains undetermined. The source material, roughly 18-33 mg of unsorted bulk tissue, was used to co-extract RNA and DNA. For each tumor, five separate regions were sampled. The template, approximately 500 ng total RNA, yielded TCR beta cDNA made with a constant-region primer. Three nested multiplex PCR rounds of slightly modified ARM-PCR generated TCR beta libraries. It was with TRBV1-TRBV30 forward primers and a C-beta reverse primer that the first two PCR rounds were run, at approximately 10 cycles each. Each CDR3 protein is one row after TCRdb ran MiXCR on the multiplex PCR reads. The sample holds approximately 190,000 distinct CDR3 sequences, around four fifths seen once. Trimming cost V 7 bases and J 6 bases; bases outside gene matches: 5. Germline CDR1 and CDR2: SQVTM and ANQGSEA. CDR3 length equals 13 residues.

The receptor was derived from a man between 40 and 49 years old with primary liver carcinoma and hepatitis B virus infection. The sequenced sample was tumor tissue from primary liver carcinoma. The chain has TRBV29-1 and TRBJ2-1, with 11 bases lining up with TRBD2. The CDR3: CSGWTSGSNEQFF. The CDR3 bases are TGCAGCGGGTGGACTAGCGGGTCCAATGAGCAGTTCTTC.